This T cell receptor beta chain was sequenced during a study of shared T cell receptors in the human thymus. Between the trimmed V and J ends, which lost 2 bases and 0 bases, there was a span of 9 bases. CDR1 and CDR2 from the germline V gene are SGHRS and YFSETQ. The CDR3 has 15 residues. The repertoire was sequenced with immunoSEQ multiplex PCR; TCRdb's copy has only in-frame clones and lacks some. There are approximately 490,000 clones in the sample; about 84% occur only once, and 0.013% lies in the top ten. A further study also used this sample, focusing on human thymus T cells. From that paper: Corrective cardiac surgery supplied the resected thymus tissue.

This sequence joins TRBV5-1 and TRBJ2-1; no clear D. The source of this sequence is a boy younger than two with a congenital heart defect. The source material was thymocytes. Written as DNA, the CDR3 is TGCGCCAGCAGCTTCGCCTCGAGCTCCTACAATGAGCAGTTCTTC. It codes for CASSFASSSYNEQFF. Variable domain in full (rest from reference TRBV5-1 and TRBJ2-1): KAGVTQTPRYLIKTRGQQVTLSCSPISGHRSVSWYQQTPGQGLQFLFEYFSETQRNKGNFPGRFSGRQFSNSRSEMNVSTLELGDSALYLCASSFASSSYNEQFFGPGTRLTVL.